The present TCR beta chain was sequenced within a study of cytomegalovirus exposure and HLA in healthy donors. PCR involved 60 Vbeta and 13 Jbeta primers. Some clones are missing from TCRdb's copy, which holds only in-frame ones; the method was immunoSEQ multiplex PCR. This sample's table reports roughly 220,000 clones. Trimming shortened V by 7 bases and J by 4 bases, and 11 bases separated the two germline ends. This CDR3 is 13 amino acids long. Germline CDR1 and CDR2: MNHEY and SVGAGI. The sequencing input was PBMCs. This chain connects TRBV6-5 to TRBJ1-5; D remains unclear. This sequence was found in a girl aged 2-10 years in good health and CMV-seropositive. The CDR3 region has the DNA TGTGCCAGCACACCAGGTGTAAATCAGCCCCAGCATTTT. Residues: CASTPGVNQPQHF.